The rows below give T cell receptor beta chains drawn from one sample of a study of shared clonotypes between healthy human individuals. The table came from immunoSEQ multiplex PCR; TCRdb's copy has only in-frame clones and leaves some out. The sample yields some 680,000 clones, more than 70% seen once. Sequencing was carried out using memory CD4+ T cells sorted from blood. These receptors were obtained from a woman under 40 in good health. The CDR3 runs from the conserved cysteine through the conserved F or W. Each record gives: D gene, clone size, V gene, J gene, CDR3 DNA, CDR3 protein. D genes are given only for firm matches. The size of a clone is reported for some rows only, either as once, few or many, or as a class for expanded clones.

>TRBD1|-|TRBV7-9|TRBJ1-1
TGTGCCAGCAGCCCCAAGGTTGAGGGGGCAAATATCGAAGCTTTCTTT
CASSPKVEGANIEAFF
>TRBD1|-|TRBV5-6|TRBJ1-1
TGTGCCAGCAGCCTACTGACAGGGTGGACTGAAGCTTTTTTT
CASSLLTGWTEAFF
>-|-|TRBV11-2|TRBJ2-3
TGTGCCAGCAGCCCGAGTCGACAAGGCACAGATACGCAGTATTTT
CASSPSRQGTDTQYF
>-|-|TRBV10-2|TRBJ1-1
TGCGCCAGCATTGGAGGGGGGAGAACTGAAGCTTTCTTT
CASIGGGRTEAFF
>-|once|TRBV23-1|TRBJ1-5
TGCGCCAGCAGTCCTAGGATGGGCAATCAGCCCCAGCATTTT
CASSPRMGNQPQHF
>TRBD1|-|TRBV18|TRBJ2-7
TGTGCCAGCTCCGGACAGGCAAGCTCCTACGAGCAGTGCTTC
CASSGQASSYEQCF
>-|-|TRBV4-1|TRBJ1-2
TGCGCCAGCAAACTTCAGATAGGTGACGGAAAATATGGCTACACCTTC
CASKLQIGDGKYGYTF
>-|-|TRBV5-1|TRBJ2-7
TGCGCCAGCAGCTTAAGAGGGGAAGTCTACGAGCAGTACTTC
CASSLRGEVYEQYF
>-|-|TRBV5-1|TRBJ2-7
TGCGCCAGCAGCCAGGGACGGAACGAGCAGTACTTC
CASSQGRNEQYF
>-|-|TRBV2|TRBJ1-1
TGTGCCAGCAAGGTAGACAGGTATGTGAACACTGAAGCTTTCTTT
CASKVDRYVNTEAFF
>-|-|TRBV2|TRBJ1-2
TGTGCCAGCAGTGAAGCTCAACCGGACCGCGGCTATGGCTACACCTTC
CASSEAQPDRGYGYTF
>-|-|TRBV1|TRBJ2-5
TGCACCAGCAGTGACGCCGGGACTAGCGATCAAGAGACCCAGTACTTC
CTSSDAGTSDQETQYF
>TRBD1|-|TRBV5-1|TRBJ2-7
TGCGCCAGCAGCTTGTTGGGACAGGGTCCCTACGAGCAGTACTTC
CASSLLGQGPYEQYF
>-|-|TRBV2|TRBJ1-4
TGTGCCAGCAGTGACCAAGGGATCAGCCGATCCGAAAAACTGTTTTTT
CASSDQGISRSEKLFF
>TRBD1|-|TRBV5-1|TRBJ2-5
TGCGCCAGCAGCCCGCAGGGGGCCGAGACCCAGTACTTC
CASSPQGAETQYF
>TRBD1|-|TRBV6-1|TRBJ2-1
TGTGCCAGCAGTGTGGACAGGGGTGGTAATGAGCAGTTCTTC
CASSVDRGGNEQFF